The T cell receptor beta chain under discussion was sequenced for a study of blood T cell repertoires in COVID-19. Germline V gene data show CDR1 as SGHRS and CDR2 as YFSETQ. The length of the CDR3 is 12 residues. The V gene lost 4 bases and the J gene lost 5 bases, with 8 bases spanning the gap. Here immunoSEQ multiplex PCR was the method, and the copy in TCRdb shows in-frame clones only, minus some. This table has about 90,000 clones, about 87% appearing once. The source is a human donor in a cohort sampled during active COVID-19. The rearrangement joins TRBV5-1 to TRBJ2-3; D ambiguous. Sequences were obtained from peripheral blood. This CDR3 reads CASSLEVDTQYF. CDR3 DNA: TGCGCCAGCAGCCTCGAGGTAGATACGCAGTATTTT.